The present T cell receptor beta chain was sequenced within a study of shared clonotypes between healthy human individuals. For the study at large: Three plates each covered CD4 naive and memory; CD8 naive two, CD8 memory one. Study outcomes and limitations: Estimated richness was generally greater in naive than memory subsets. In having few donors, the study represented limited genetic and exposure-history diversity.

On this clone itself: Its antigen remains unknown.

Assay used: immunoSEQ multiplex PCR; TCRdb lists only in-frame clones, some missing. The sample contains around 1.1 million clones, about 80% of which appear only once. Into CD45RA+ naive and CD45RA-negative memory subsets, the CD4+ cells were split. Germline CDR1 SGDLS, CDR2 YYNGEE. V lost 4 bases, J lost 2 bases, and 4 bases stayed unmatched. The CDR3 loop spans 17 amino acids. The chain carries TRBV9 and TRBJ2-2; 14 nucleotides agree with TRBD2. The sequencing sample was made of memory CD4+ T cells from PBMCs. Subset reported: CD45RA-negative fraction. The origin of this receptor is a man between 18 and 35 years old in good health. Some clones in this sample may be carry-over from other donors' samples. The CDR3 sequence: CASSLGLAGGNTGELFF. DNA of the CDR3: TGTGCCAGCAGCCTCGGACTAGCGGGAGGCAACACCGGGGAGCTGTTTTTT.